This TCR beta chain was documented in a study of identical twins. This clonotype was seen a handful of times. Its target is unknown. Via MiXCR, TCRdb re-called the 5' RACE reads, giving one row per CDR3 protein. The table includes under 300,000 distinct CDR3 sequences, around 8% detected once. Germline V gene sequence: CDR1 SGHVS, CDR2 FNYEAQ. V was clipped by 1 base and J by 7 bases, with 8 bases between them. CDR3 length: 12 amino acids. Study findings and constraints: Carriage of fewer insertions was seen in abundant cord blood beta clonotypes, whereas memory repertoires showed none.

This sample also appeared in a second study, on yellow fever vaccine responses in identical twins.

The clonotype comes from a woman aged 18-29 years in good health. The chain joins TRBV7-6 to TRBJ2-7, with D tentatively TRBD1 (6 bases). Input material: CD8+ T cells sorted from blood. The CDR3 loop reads CASSLDQGEQYF. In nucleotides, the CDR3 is TGTGCCAGCAGCTTAGACCAGGGGGAGCAGTACTTC. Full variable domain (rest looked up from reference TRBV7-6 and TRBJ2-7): GAGVSQSPRYKVTKRGQDVALRCDPISGHVSLYWYRQALGQGPEFLTYFNYEAQQDKSGLPNDRFSAERPEGSISTLTIQRTEQRDSAMYRCASSLDQGEQYFGPGTRLTVT.